The 11 T cell receptor beta chains below were found in one sample sequenced in a study of CD8+ T cells in alopecia areata. Reverse transcribed after extraction, RNA yielded cDNA as the sequencing template. Sequencing was performed with immunoSEQ multiplex PCR; in TCRdb, only in-frame clones are kept and a portion is missing. The data hold 55,000 to 75,000 clones, with about 45% observed a single time. The sample in question was CD8+ T cells sorted from blood, obtained at week 0. Receptor source: a human donor with alopecia areata.

The V and J genes are TRBV29-1 and TRBJ2-1, with TRBD2 matching over 8 bases. CDR1 SQVTM and CDR2 ANQGSEA come from the germline V gene. The CDR3 covers 11 residues. The V gene end was trimmed by 7 bases and the J gene end by 10 bases; junction bases not matched to a gene: 6. The CDR3 DNA reads TGCAGCGGCGGACTAGCCGGAGAGCAGTTCTTC. Its protein product is CSGGLAGEQFF.

The chain is built from TRBV20-1 and TRBJ2-5; no clear D gene. This CDR3 region has 10 residues. Between the trimmed V and J ends, which lost 5 bases and 5 bases, there was a span of 6 bases. CDR1 and CDR2 from the germline V gene are DFQATT and SNEGSKA (reference sequence). The CDR3 loop is CSAYGETQYF. The CDR3 DNA reads as TGCAGTGCTTATGGGGAGACCCAGTACTTC.

In its sample, this clone was seen once. V gene TRBV6-5 combines with J gene TRBJ2-7; 8 positions agree with TRBD1. The J segment lost 7 bases and the V segment lost 5 bases, leaving 7 bases of the junction unmatched. This CDR3 is built from 13 residues. Germline assignment: CDR1 MNHEY and CDR2 SVGAGI. CDR3 region: CASSTTGAREQYF. CDR3 bases: TGTGCCAGCAGTACGACAGGGGCGAGAGAGCAGTACTTC.

V gene TRBV30 combines with J gene TRBJ2-7, with D possibly matching TRBD2 (6 bases). The CDR3 is 16 amino acids. Germline CDR1 GTSNPN, CDR2 SVGIG (reference sequence). Trimming removed 0 bases at V and 0 bases at J, with 15 bases between. The CDR3 nucleotides are TGTGCCTGGAGTGTACGCGGGGACCTGAGCTCCTACGAGCAGTACTTC. Encoded protein: CAWSVRGDLSSYEQYF. Combining the CDR3 with reference TRBV30 and TRBJ2-7 gives the whole variable domain SQTIHQWPATLVQPVGSPLSLECTVEGTSNPNLYWYRQAAGRGLQLLFYSVGIGQISSEVPQNLSASRPQDRQFILSSKKLLLSDSGFYLCAWSVRGDLSSYEQYFGPGTRLTVT.

The chain couples TRBV29-1 to TRBJ2-7; 8 nucleotides line up with TRBD2. Germline CDR1 SQVTM, CDR2 ANQGSEA. The CDR3 extends over 14 amino acids. Losses at the gene ends were 4 bases for V and 3 bases for J; bases not matched to a gene: 8. The CDR3 nucleotides read TGCAGCGTTGTTTCCGGGAGGGCTCGCTACGAGCAGTACTTC. This encodes CSVVSGRARYEQYF.

The chain employs TRBV28 and TRBJ2-1; D unresolved. The V and J ends lost 2 bases and 0 bases respectively, with 8 bases between them. Germline CDR1 reads MDHEN; CDR2 reads SYDVKM. The CDR3 is 15 amino acids. The CDR3 DNA reads as TGTGCCAGCAGTTTAGGAAAGAGCTCCTACAATGAGCAGTTCTTC. Its translation: CASSLGKSSYNEQFF.

This clone came up a few times. V usage is TRBV27 and J usage is TRBJ1-5; TRBD1 is a possible D gene (5 bases). The CDR3 sequence is 14 residues long. Germline-derived CDR1 and CDR2 are MNHEY and SMNVEV (reference sequence). V lost 1 base and J lost 5, with 9 bases in between. DNA of the CDR3: TGTGCCAGCAGTTTATTGGGGGAGGATCAGCCCCAGCATTTT. It codes for CASSLLGEDQPQHF.

This clone was detected only a few times. This rearrangement joins TRBV7-8 to TRBJ1-2; D not resolved. Germline CDR1 and CDR2: SGHVS and FQNEAQ. Trimming stripped 0 bases from V and 0 bases from J, with 11 bases between. The CDR3 covers 16 residues. Written as DNA, the CDR3 is TGTGCCAGCAGCTTAGCACGGCAGGCGACTAACTATGGCTACACCTTC. This codes for CASSLARQATNYGYTF.

CDR3 in amino acids: CASSQGAPSGAYEQYF. In DNA form, the CDR3 reads TGCGCCAGCAGCCAAGGAGCCCCTAGCGGGGCTTACGAGCAGTACTTC. The V call is TRBV4-3, the J call TRBJ2-7, with TRBD2 matching 9 bases. Germline CDR1 reads LGHNA; CDR2 reads YSLEER. The CDR3 contains 16 residues. V lost 1 base, J lost 4 bases, and 8 bases stayed unmatched.

V gene TRBV27 combines with J gene TRBJ2-1; 11 bases are a match to TRBD2. Germline V gene sequence: CDR1 MNHEY, CDR2 SMNVEV (reference sequence). The CDR3 length is 16 residues. The junction had 12 bases not matched to a gene; V was cut back by 4 bases and J by 10 bases. CDR3 amino acids: CASSSIAGGPEGEQFF. As DNA, the CDR3 is TGTGCCAGCAGTTCGATAGCGGGAGGGCCGGAGGGGGAGCAGTTCTTC.

This sequence joins TRBV2 and TRBJ1-2; no clear D. This CDR3 spans 12 amino acids. Trimming stripped 3 bases from V and 4 bases from J, with 6 bases between. Germline-derived CDR1 and CDR2 are SNHLY and FYNNEI. CDR3 sequence: CASSEEGYGYTF. CDR3 nucleotides: TGTGCCAGCAGTGAGGAGGGCTATGGCTACACCTTC.